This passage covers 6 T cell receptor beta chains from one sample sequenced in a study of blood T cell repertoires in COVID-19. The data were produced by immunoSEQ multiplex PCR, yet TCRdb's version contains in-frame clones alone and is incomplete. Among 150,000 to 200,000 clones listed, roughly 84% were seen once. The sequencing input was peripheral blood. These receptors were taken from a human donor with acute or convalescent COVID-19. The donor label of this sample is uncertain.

The CDR3 sequence: CASSILADSTDTQYF. In DNA, the CDR3 is TGTGCCAGCAGCATACTAGCGGATAGCACAGATACGCAGTATTTT. The chain uses TRBV7-2 and TRBJ2-3, with 8 bases that match TRBD2. V lost 5 bases and J lost 0; bases outside the gene matches: 4. The CDR3 is made up of 15 amino acids. The germline CDR1 and CDR2 sequences are SGHTA and FQGNSA.

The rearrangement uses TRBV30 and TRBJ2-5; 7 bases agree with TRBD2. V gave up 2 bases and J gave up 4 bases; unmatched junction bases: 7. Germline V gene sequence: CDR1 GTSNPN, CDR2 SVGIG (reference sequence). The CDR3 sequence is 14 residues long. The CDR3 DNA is TGTGCCTGGAGTCTGGGAGCGGGGCCAGAGACCCAGTACTTC. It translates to CAWSLGAGPETQYF.

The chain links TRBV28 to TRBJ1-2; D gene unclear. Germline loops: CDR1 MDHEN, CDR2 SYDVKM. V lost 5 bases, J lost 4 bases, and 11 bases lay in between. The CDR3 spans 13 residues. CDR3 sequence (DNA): TGTGCCAGCAGTACCGGCGGGAGCTATGGCTACACCTTC. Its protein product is CASSTGGSYGYTF.

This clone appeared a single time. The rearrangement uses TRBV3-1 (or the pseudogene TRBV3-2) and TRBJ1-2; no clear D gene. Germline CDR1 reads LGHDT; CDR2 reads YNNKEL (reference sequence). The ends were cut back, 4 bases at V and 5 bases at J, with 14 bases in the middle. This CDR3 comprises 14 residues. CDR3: CASSRMEAAYGYTF. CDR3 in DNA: TGTGCCAGCAGCCGAATGGAGGCAGCTTATGGCTACACCTTC.

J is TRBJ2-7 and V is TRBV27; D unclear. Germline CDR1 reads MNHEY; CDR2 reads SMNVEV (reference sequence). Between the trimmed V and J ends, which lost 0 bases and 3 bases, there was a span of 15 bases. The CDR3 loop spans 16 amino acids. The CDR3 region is CASSLSIKPPIYEQYF. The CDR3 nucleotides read TGTGCCAGCAGTTTATCGATAAAGCCTCCAATCTACGAGCAGTACTTC.

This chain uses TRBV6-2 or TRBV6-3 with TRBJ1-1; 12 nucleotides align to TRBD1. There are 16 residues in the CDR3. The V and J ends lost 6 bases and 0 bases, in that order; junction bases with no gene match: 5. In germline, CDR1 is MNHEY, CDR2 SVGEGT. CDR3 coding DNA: TGTGCCAGCAGACCTGGGACAGGGGGCCTGAACACTGAAGCTTTCTTT. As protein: CASRPGTGGLNTEAFF.